These 21 T cell receptor beta chains were sequenced from one sample in a study of regulatory T cells in long-lasting Graves disease. Indicated time point: newly diagnosed GD, antithyroid drugs for less than 3 months. Scientists built the TCR library using RNA that was extracted from PBMCs. Libraries of TCR beta came from iRepertoire HTBI primers plus Arm-PCR of CDR3 regions. TCRdb reprocessed the multiplex PCR reads with MiXCR, giving one entry per CDR3 protein. The repertoire has around 230,000 distinct CDR3 sequences, around 18% of them found once; the top ten carry 22%. This specimen consisted of peripheral blood mononuclear cells (PBMCs), obtained at new diagnosis, from a patient treated with antithyroid drugs. These receptors came from a female donor with Graves disease.

This clonotype was seen repeatedly, ten times or more. CDR3 loop: CASSLDRPTDTQYF. CDR3 DNA sequence: TGTGCCAGCAGCTTAGACAGGCCCACAGATACGCAGTATTTT. The V and J genes are TRBV7-2 and TRBJ2-3, with D possibly matching TRBD1 (5 bases). Germline CDR1 SGHTA, CDR2 FQGNSA. V lost 1 base and J lost 2, with 7 bases in between. This CDR3 has 14 residues.

This clonotype was detected many times. The V gene is TRBV2, the J gene TRBJ2-1, with D possibly matching TRBD1 (5 bases). From germline, CDR1 is SNHLY and CDR2 FYNNEI. Trimming cost V 7 bases and J 7 bases, with 17 bases left between them. The CDR3 is 14 residues long. The CDR3 DNA reads as TGTGCCAGCAATTACAGGATCGGAACGAATGAGCAGTTCTTC. This translates into CASNYRIGTNEQFF.

This clonotype was seen at least ten times. The chain has TRBV2 and TRBJ1-5; D call uncertain. V lost 4 bases and J 6 bases, leaving 13 bases between the germline ends. The germline CDR1 and CDR2 sequences are SNHLY and FYNNEI. The length of the CDR3 is 14 residues. Here the CDR3 DNA reads TGTGCCAGCAGTGCGGACTCCGTGACTCAGCCCCAGCATTTT. This translates into CASSADSVTQPQHF.

The chain joins TRBV20-1 to TRBJ2-1, with D possibly being TRBD1 or TRBD2 (5 bases each). The germline V gene has CDR1 DFQATT and CDR2 SNEGSKA (reference sequence). V dropped 2 bases and J dropped 6 bases, with 11 bases sitting between them. The CDR3 totals 13 residues. This CDR3 is CSARMSGGNEQFF. CDR3 sequence (DNA): TGCAGTGCTAGAATGTCTGGGGGCAATGAGCAGTTCTTC.

This clonotype was counted many times. The gene calls are TRBV12-3 or TRBV12-4 and TRBJ2-1; D remains unclear. V shed 5 bases and J shed 9 bases, with 8 bases lying between them. The length of the CDR3 is 11 residues. This chain's CDR3 is CASSPKSEQFF. The CDR3 DNA reads as TGTGCCAGCAGTCCCAAGAGTGAGCAGTTCTTC.

This clonotype was seen at least ten times. This chain joins TRBV20-1 and TRBJ2-2; 7 nucleotides align to TRBD1. Per the germline V gene, CDR1 is DFQATT and CDR2 is SNEGSKA (reference sequence). The CDR3 sequence is 14 residues long. V dropped 6 bases and J dropped 1; count of bases not matched to a gene: 5. The CDR3 here is CSARGQWNTGELFF. CDR3 DNA: TGCAGTGCCCGGGGACAGTGGAACACCGGGGAGCTGTTTTTT.

Regarding this clonotype: One base away lies a much larger clone, so this may be a sequencing read error. The gene calls are TRBV20-1 and TRBJ1-2; D might be TRBD1 (6 bases). Germline V gene data show CDR1 as DFQATT and CDR2 as SNEGSKA (reference sequence). V lost 5 bases, J lost 4 bases, and 20 bases lay in between. This CDR3 region has 15 residues. The CDR3 protein is CSAPRSRGATYGYTF. The CDR3 coding sequence is TGCAGTGCTCCCCGAAGCCGGGGGGCGACCTATGGCTACACCTTC.

The V gene is TRBV11-3, the J gene TRBJ1-1, with D unclear. This CDR3 is built from 12 residues. The V end was cut by 10 bases, the J end by 1 base, with 10 bases between. From germline, CDR1 is SGHNT and CDR2 YENEEA. The chain's CDR3 is CATGFQNTEAFF. As DNA, the CDR3 is TGTGCCACAGGCTTCCAGAACACTGAAGCTTTCTTT.

At least ten counts were recorded for this clonotype. The V call is TRBV19, the J call TRBJ2-2, with a possible D match to TRBD1 (6 bases). The CDR3 is 15 residues long. Trimming took off 5 bases at V and 2 bases at J, with 12 bases between the two ends. CDR1 and CDR2 (germline): LNHDA, SQIVND (reference sequence). The CDR3 nucleotides are TGTGCCAGTAGTGCCGGGACACCAAACACCGGGGAGCTGTTTTTT. As protein: CASSAGTPNTGELFF.

Only a few counts were recorded for this clonotype. The chain links TRBV7-2 to TRBJ1-1; TRBD1 matches 7 bases. CDR3 length: 13 residues. Germline assignment: CDR1 SGHTA and CDR2 FQGNSA. V shed 7 bases, J shed 4 bases, and the junction held 6 bases outside the gene matches. The CDR3 DNA is TGTGCCAGCACCAAAGGGGGCGGCACTGAAGCTTTCTTT. It specifies CASTKGGGTEAFF.

This clonotype was observed many times. V usage is TRBV6-2 or TRBV6-3 and J usage is TRBJ2-3, with 11 bases identical to TRBD1. This CDR3 spans 15 amino acids. V was clipped by 6 bases and J by 0 bases; unmatched bases: 2. Germline CDR1 MNHEY, CDR2 SVGEGT. The CDR3 loop reads CASSGQGASTDTQYF. The CDR3 DNA is TGTGCCAGCAGCGGACAGGGGGCAAGCACAGATACGCAGTATTTT.

Remarks on this clonotype: This may arise from a read error, as a much more abundant clone is one base away. The rearrangement joins TRBV11-3 to TRBJ2-7; maybe TRBD2 (6 bases). CDR1 is SGHNT, CDR2 YENEEA, per germline. The length of the CDR3 is 14 residues. CDR3 protein: CASILVAANYEQYF. In DNA, the CDR3 is TGTGCCAGCATCTTAGTAGCGGCGAACTACGAGCAGTACTTC.

Concerning this clonotype: This may come from a read error, since a much larger clone is one base off. The V gene is TRBV5-5, the J gene TRBJ1-1, with 8 bases lining up with TRBD1. Unmatched junction bases numbered 10, after V lost 3 bases and J lost 6 bases. Germline CDR1 SGHKS, CDR2 YYEKEE (reference sequence). The CDR3 has 15 residues. CDR3 region: CASSSQTGVGSEAFF. As DNA, the CDR3 is TGTGCCAGCAGCTCACAGACAGGGGTTGGTTCTGAAGCTTTCTTT.

The sample holds many counts of this clonotype. The gene calls are TRBV19 and TRBJ2-2; 8 bases agree with TRBD2. Germline CDR1 LNHDA, CDR2 SQIVND (reference sequence). CDR3 length equals 15 residues. The trim removed 3 bases at V and 1 base at J, leaving 1 base unmatched. The CDR3 loop reads CASSIAGGNTGELFF. The CDR3 nucleotides read TGTGCCAGTAGTATTGCGGGAGGGAACACCGGGGAGCTGTTTTTT.

In its sample, this clonotype was seen many times. This chain uses TRBV10-3 with TRBJ2-1, with D possibly being TRBD2 (6 bases). Looked up from germline, CDR1 is ENHRY and CDR2 is SYGVKD. The germline V and J ends were trimmed by 8 bases and 5 bases, with 16 bases remaining between them. The CDR3 extends over 14 amino acids. The CDR3 reads CAISAAGRHNEQFF. CDR3 nucleotide sequence: TGTGCCATCTCCGCGGCGGGACGACACAATGAGCAGTTCTTC.

In regard to this clonotype: A far larger clone is off by one base, so a read error is likely. The chain joins TRBV7-9 to TRBJ2-7, with D perhaps being TRBD1 or TRBD2 (5 bases each). Germline CDR1 and CDR2: SEHNR and FQNEAQ (reference sequence). This CDR3 has 13 amino acids. The V gene lost 5 bases and the J gene lost 3 bases, with 11 bases spanning the gap. The CDR3 nucleotides read TGTGCCAGCAGCCCCGGGGACCTCTACGAGCAGTACTTC. Protein product: CASSPGDLYEQYF.

This clonotype occurred once. A far larger clone lies a single base away; this is likely a read error. The chain links TRBV29-1 to TRBJ2-5; D unclear. The end of the DNA aligns better with TRBJ2-7, so the J call may be wrong. The CDR3 contains 10 residues. CDR1 SQVTM and CDR2 ANQGSEA come from the germline V gene. Written as DNA, the CDR3 is TGCAGCGTTTCGTTTGCCGAGCAGTACTTC. Its protein product is CSVSFAEQYF.

Note on this clonotype: A much bigger clone sits one base away, suggesting this may be a read error. The chain joins TRBV6-2 or TRBV6-3 to TRBJ2-7; D not certain. The germline gives CDR1 MNHEY, CDR2 SVGEGT. The length of the CDR3 is 13 residues. The CDR3 spells CAGSYSGGYEQYF. In nucleotides, the CDR3 is TGTGCCGGCAGTTACTCCGGCGGCTACGAGCAGTACTTC.

This clonotype came up many times. The rearrangement links TRBV28 to TRBJ2-7; possibly TRBD2 for D (6 bases). The CDR3 loop spans 16 amino acids. The germline V gene encodes CDR1 MDHEN and CDR2 SYDVKM. V lost 8 bases and J lost 3, with 23 bases in between. The CDR3 DNA follows: TGTGCCAGCGGCCCCGGCGGCTTAGGAGGGAGCTACGAGCAGTACTTC. Protein: CASGPGGLGGSYEQYF.

The sample holds a few counts of this clonotype. This may arise from a read error, as a much more abundant clone is one base away. As the CDR3 is not closed by the conserved phenylalanine or tryptophan, this likely results from a read error. This sequence joins TRBV15 and TRBJ2-5; TRBD1 matches at 9 bases. The DNA end is a closer match to TRBJ2-1, so the J assignment may be wrong. Germline CDR1 reads LNHNV; CDR2 reads YYDKDF (reference sequence). CDR3 size: 14 residues. CDR3 in amino acids: CATRPQGAGNEQFL. DNA for the CDR3: TGTGCCACCAGACCACAGGGGGCTGGCAATGAGCAGTTCCTC.

About this clonotype: A much bigger clone sits one base away, suggesting this may be a read error. The chain couples TRBV3-1 to TRBJ1-6; TRBD1 matches at 7 bases. The V gene's germline CDR1 is LGHDT and CDR2 YNNKEL (reference sequence). CDR3 length: 14 amino acids. Here the CDR3 DNA reads TGTGCCTGCAGCCACAACAGGGGCGGTTCACCCCTCCACTTT. Translating it yields CACSHNRGGSPLHF.